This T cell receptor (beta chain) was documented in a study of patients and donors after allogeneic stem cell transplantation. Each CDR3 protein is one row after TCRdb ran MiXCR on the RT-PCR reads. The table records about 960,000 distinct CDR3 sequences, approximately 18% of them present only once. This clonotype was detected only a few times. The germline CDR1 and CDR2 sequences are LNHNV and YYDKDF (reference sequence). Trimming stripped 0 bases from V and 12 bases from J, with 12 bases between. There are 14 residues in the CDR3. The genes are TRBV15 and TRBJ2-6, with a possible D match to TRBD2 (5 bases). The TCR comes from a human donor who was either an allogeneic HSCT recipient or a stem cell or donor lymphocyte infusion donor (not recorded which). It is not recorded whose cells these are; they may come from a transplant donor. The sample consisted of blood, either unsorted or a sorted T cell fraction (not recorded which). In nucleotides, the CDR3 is TGTGCCACCAGCAGAGATGGGCGGGCCGCCGTCCTGACTTTC. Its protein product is CATSRDGRAAVLTF. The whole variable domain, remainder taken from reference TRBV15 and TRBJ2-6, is DAMVIQNPRYQVTQFGKPVTLSCSQTLNHNVMYWYQQKSSQAPKLLFHYYDKDFNNEADTPDNFQSRRPNTSFCFLDIRSPGLGDTAMYLCATSRDGRAAVLTFGAGSRLTVL.